This TCR beta chain was found in a study of blood T cell repertoires in COVID-19. Turning to the study itself: COVID-19 samples, acute and convalescent, were from the United States, Italy and Spain.

Authors' analysis steps: Amplifying reference gene primers gave estimates of nucleated cell counts. Sequenced by immunoSEQ multiplex PCR; TCRdb stores in-frame clones only, minus some. That table furnishes V, J and clone size, whereas the DNA furnished D and trimming. Of about 300,000 clones listed, around 85% are singletons. V lost 6 bases and J 1 base, leaving 9 bases between the germline ends. CDR3 length equals 13 residues. The germline V gene has CDR1 MNHEY and CDR2 SVGAGI. Of note for this clone: Given a much more abundant clone one base away, this may be a read error.

The chain links TRBV6-5 to TRBJ1-1, with D possibly matching TRBD1 (6 bases). The sequence was obtained from a woman in her twenties or thirties who had been exposed to COVID-19. Input material: PBMCs or T cells enriched from blood (not recorded which). The CDR3 DNA is TGTGCCAGCAGCGAGACAGGGAACACTGAAGCTTTCTTT. Amino acid sequence: CASSETGNTEAFF.